The TCR beta chain under discussion was sequenced for a study of graft-versus-host responses after intestinal transplantation. Looking at the study overall: Anti-thymocyte globulin induction was given to all recipients, followed by tacrolimus and steroids for approximately three years. Findings of the study overall: Detected in recipient marrow were GvH clones, some of which were first observed in ileum or blood.

Concerning this clone: Its specificity is not known.

J lost 4 bases, V lost 5 bases, and 14 bases had no gene match. Germline CDR1 reads MDHEN; CDR2 reads SYDVKM. CDR3 size: 17 residues. Clones were read by immunoSEQ multiplex PCR, and TCRdb kept only the in-frame ones, dropping some. The top ten clones hold 3% to 3.5% of a sample with more than 100,000 clones, approximately 96% of them seen once. The TCR sequence derives from a human donor who received an intestinal transplant. V and J are TRBV28 and TRBJ2-7; TRBD1 matches 10 bases. The input for sequencing was unstimulated CD8+ T cells sorted from spleen or lymph node cells, taken before intestinal transplant. The DNA for the CDR3 is TGTGCCAGCAGTCCCCGGGTAGACCGGGACAGGGGTTACGAGCAGTACTTC. It specifies CASSPRVDRDRGYEQYF.